This T cell receptor beta chain was sequenced for a study of blood T cell repertoires in COVID-19. Original processing notes: The authors estimated nucleated cell counts from reference gene primer amplification. Libraries were prepared by immunoSEQ multiplex PCR; TCRdb keeps only in-frame clonotypes and omits some of them. V and J calls and clone size are as listed in that table; D and trimming were resolved from the DNA. The sample yields under 300,000 clones, 88% seen once. The study drew participants aged roughly 18 to 95 years from around 24 US areas. The CDR3 sequence is 15 residues long. With 2 bases removed from V and 1 base from J, the gap between germline ends came to 11 bases. From germline, CDR1 is MDHEN and CDR2 SYDVKM.

Sequenced input: PBMCs or T cells enriched from blood (not recorded which). The sequence was obtained from a woman aged 60-70 years in a cohort exposed to, infected with or recovered from COVID-19 (not recorded which). This chain joins TRBV28 and TRBJ1-2; D ambiguous. CDR3 amino acids: CASSLRSRGNYGYTF. CDR3 in DNA: TGTGCCAGCAGTTTACGGTCCCGTGGTAACTATGGCTACACCTTC.